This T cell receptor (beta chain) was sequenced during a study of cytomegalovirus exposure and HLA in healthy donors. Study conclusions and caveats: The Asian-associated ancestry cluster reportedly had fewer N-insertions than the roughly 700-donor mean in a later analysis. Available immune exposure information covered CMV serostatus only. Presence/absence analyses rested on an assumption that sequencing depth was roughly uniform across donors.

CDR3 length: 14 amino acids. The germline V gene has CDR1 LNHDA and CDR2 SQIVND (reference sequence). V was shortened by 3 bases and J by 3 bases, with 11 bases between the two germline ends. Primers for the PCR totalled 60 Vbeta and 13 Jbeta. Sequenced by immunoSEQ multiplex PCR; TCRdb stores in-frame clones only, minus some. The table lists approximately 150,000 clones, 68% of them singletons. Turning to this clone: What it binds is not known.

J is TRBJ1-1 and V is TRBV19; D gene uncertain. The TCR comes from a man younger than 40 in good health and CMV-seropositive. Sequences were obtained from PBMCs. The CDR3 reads CASSIGVWDTEAFF. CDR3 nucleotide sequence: TGTGCCAGTAGTATCGGGGTTTGGGACACTGAAGCTTTCTTT.